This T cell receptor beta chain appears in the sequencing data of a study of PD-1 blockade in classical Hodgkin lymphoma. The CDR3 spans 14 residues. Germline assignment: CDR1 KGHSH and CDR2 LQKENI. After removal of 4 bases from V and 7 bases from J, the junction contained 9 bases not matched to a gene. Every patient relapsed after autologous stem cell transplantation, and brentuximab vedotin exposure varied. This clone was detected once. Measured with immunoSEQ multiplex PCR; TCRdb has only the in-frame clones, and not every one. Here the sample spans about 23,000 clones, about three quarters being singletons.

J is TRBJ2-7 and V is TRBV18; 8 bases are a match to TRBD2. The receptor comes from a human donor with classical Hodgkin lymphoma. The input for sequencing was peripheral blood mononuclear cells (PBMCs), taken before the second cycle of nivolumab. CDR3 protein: CASSLAGQGGEQYF. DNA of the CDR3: TGTGCCAGCTCACTAGCGGGGCAGGGAGGGGAGCAGTACTTC. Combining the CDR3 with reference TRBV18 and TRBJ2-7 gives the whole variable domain NAGVMQNPRHLVRRRGQEARLRCSPMKGHSHVYWYRQLPEEGLKFMVYLQKENIIDESGMPKERFSAEFPKEGPSILRIQQVVRGDSAAYFCASSLAGQGGEQYFGPGTRLTVT.